This entry describes one T cell receptor (beta chain). In germline, CDR1 is SGDLS, CDR2 YYNGEE. Trimming removed 5 bases from V and 0 bases from J, with 12 bases in between. This CDR3 is built from 15 residues. This sample is drawn from a study of blood T cell repertoires in COVID-19. Study overall: Sites in the United States, Italy and Spain provided acute and convalescent COVID-19 samples.

In the authors' methods: From reference gene primer amplification, estimates of nucleated cell counts were derived. TCRdb keeps only in-frame clones here, not all; method: immunoSEQ multiplex PCR. The V and J calls and the clone size are those of that table, but D and trimming were determined from the DNA. Of roughly 170,000 clones in the sample, about 90% were seen once. The sequenced material came from peripheral blood. The sequence was obtained from a man in his 70s with active or convalescent COVID-19. This chain links TRBV9 with TRBJ1-3; D is unclear. The CDR3 reads CASSSARSSGNTIYF. The CDR3 DNA reads TGTGCCAGCAGTTCAGCCCGGAGCTCTGGAAACACCATATATTTT.